These 24 T cell receptor beta chains originate from one sample sequenced in a study of immunodeficiency. Whole-study results and caveats: Patients and controls had similar CD4+ T cell V-J pairing and entropy.

Their antigens remain unidentified. Sequencing used immunoSEQ multiplex PCR; TCRdb keeps in-frame clones, though not all of them. Found here are over 2,000 clones, 88% of them singletons; the top ten hold 8% to 9.5%. The material sequenced was CD4+ T cells from blood. Source of these receptors: a girl aged 5 to 17 with POLD1 deficiency.

The chain has TRBV6-2 or TRBV6-3 and TRBJ1-5, with TRBD1 matching over 9 bases. Per germline, CDR1 MNHEY and CDR2 SVGEGT. Trimming at V came to 0 bases and at J to 7 bases, leaving 7 bases not matched to a gene. CDR3 length equals 16 residues. The CDR3 region is CASSYSRGQGKQPQHF. CDR3 DNA: TGTGCCAGCAGTTACTCCCGTGGACAGGGGAAACAGCCCCAGCATTTT.

There are a few counts of this clone. The chain carries TRBV24-1 and TRBJ2-7; D is possibly TRBD2 (5 bases). This CDR3 contains 13 residues. V was pared by 5 bases and J by 12 bases, with 19 bases between. Per germline, CDR1 KGHDR and CDR2 SFDVKD. The CDR3 spells CATSAGYYPPLYF. DNA of the CDR3: TGTGCCACCAGTGCGGGGTACTACCCCCCGCTGTACTTC.

The chain couples TRBV19 to TRBJ1-2; D gene uncertain. Looked up from germline, CDR1 is LNHDA and CDR2 is SQIVND (reference sequence). This CDR3 has 13 residues. Trimming shortened V by 7 bases and J by 4 bases, and 13 bases separated the two germline ends. CDR3 nucleotides: TGTGCCAGTAAGGGAAGTGGAGGCTATGGCTACACCTTC. Protein product: CASKGSGGYGYTF.

V and J are TRBV20-1 and TRBJ2-7; D not resolved. Trimming took off 5 bases at V and 4 bases at J, with 9 bases between the two ends. Looked up from germline, CDR1 is DFQATT and CDR2 is SNEGSKA (reference sequence). CDR3 size: 11 residues. As DNA, the CDR3 is TGCAGTGCTCCTACCTATTACGAGCAGTACTTC. Translated, it gives CSAPTYYEQYF.

The genes are TRBV4-3 and TRBJ1-5; D remains ambiguous. Trimming removed 0 bases from V and 3 bases from J, with 12 bases in between. Germline V CDR1 and CDR2: LGHNA, YSLEER. This CDR3 contains 16 residues. The CDR3 sequence is CASSQEFSRFNQPQHF. CDR3 bases: TGCGCCAGCAGCCAAGAGTTCTCCCGTTTCAATCAGCCCCAGCATTTT.

This rearrangement joins TRBV7-9 to TRBJ2-5; D may be TRBD1 (6 bases). Deletions cut 5 bases from V and 4 bases from J, with 14 bases between. CDR3 size: 14 residues. Germline CDR1 SEHNR, CDR2 FQNEAQ (reference sequence). This chain's CDR3 is CASSNRVGLETQYF. The CDR3 DNA is TGTGCCAGCAGCAACAGGGTGGGGTTAGAGACCCAGTACTTC.

J is TRBJ1-5 and V is TRBV6-5; 7 bases are shared with TRBD1. The CDR3 has 16 residues. Germline V lookup: CDR1 MNHEY, CDR2 SVGAGI. V gave up 2 bases and J gave up 0 bases; unmatched junction bases: 4. DNA for the CDR3: TGTGCCAGCAGTTACAAGGGACAGAATAGCAATCAGCCCCAGCATTTT. Encoded protein: CASSYKGQNSNQPQHF.

This chain uses TRBV7-2 with TRBJ2-3; TRBD2 matches 8 bases. The CDR3 has 13 residues. After removal of 2 bases from V and 5 bases from J, the junction contained 0 bases not matched to a gene. The V gene's germline CDR1 is SGHTA and CDR2 FQGNSA. DNA for the CDR3: TGTGCCAGCAGCTTAACTAGCGGAGATACGCAGTATTTT. It yields the protein CASSLTSGDTQYF.

The chain combines TRBV19 with TRBJ1-2, with TRBD1 matching 8 bases. V was pared by 3 bases and J by 7 bases, with 7 bases of the junction left unmatched. Germline lookup yields CDR1 LNHDA and CDR2 SQIVND (reference sequence). This CDR3 comprises 14 residues. CDR3 residues: CASSIQGARSGYTF. The CDR3 region has the DNA TGTGCCAGTAGTATCCAGGGGGCGCGTTCTGGCTACACCTTC. The full variable domain, its missing parts supplied by reference TRBV19 and TRBJ1-2, is DGGITQSPKYLFRKEGQNVTLSCEQNLNHDAMYWYRQDPGQGLRLIYYSQIVNDFQKGDIAEGYSVSREKKESFPLTVTSAQKNPTAFYLCASSIQGARSGYTFGSGTRLTVV.

This chain connects TRBV10-3 to TRBJ2-5; 9 nucleotides agree with TRBD1. V shed 3 bases, J shed 5 bases, and the junction held 7 bases outside the gene matches. This CDR3 is 15 amino acids long. Germline CDR1 reads ENHRY; CDR2 reads SYGVKD. DNA for the CDR3: TGTGCCATCAGTGATGGGGACAGGGCTGTCGAGACCCAGTACTTC. Translation: CAISDGDRAVETQYF.

The chain recombines TRBV27 with TRBJ1-4; D unclear. Trimming left V 2 bases short and J 5 bases short, with 9 bases between. The length of the CDR3 is 14 residues. The germline V gene has CDR1 MNHEY and CDR2 SMNVEV (reference sequence). The CDR3 is CASSLQKRNEKLFF. DNA for the CDR3: TGTGCCAGCAGTTTACAGAAGAGGAATGAAAAACTGTTTTTT.

The J gene is TRBJ2-5, the V gene TRBV24-1; D is unclear. Germline loops: CDR1 KGHDR, CDR2 SFDVKD. The germline V and J ends were trimmed by 3 bases and 2 bases, with 6 bases remaining between them. The CDR3 totals 13 residues. As DNA, the CDR3 is TGTGCCACCAGTGATCCCCGACAAGAGACCCAGTACTTC. This gives the protein CATSDPRQETQYF.

The chain recombines TRBV25-1 with TRBJ2-3, with D perhaps TRBD1 or TRBD2 (6 bases each). The CDR3 length is 15 residues. CDR1 is MGHDK and CDR2 is SYGVNS in the germline V gene. Trimming pared 8 bases from V and 0 bases from J, leaving 15 bases between. The chain's CDR3 is CASSGASASTDTQYF. The CDR3 DNA reads as TGTGCCAGCTCGGGGGCGTCGGCTAGCACAGATACGCAGTATTTT.

The rearrangement uses TRBV28 and TRBJ2-1; 12 bases line up with TRBD2. CDR1 and CDR2 from the germline V gene are MDHEN and SYDVKM. V was clipped by 6 bases and J by 10 bases; unmatched bases: 10. The CDR3 sequence is 15 residues long. CDR3: CASRSLAGGPGEQFF. CDR3 nucleotides: TGTGCCAGCAGATCGCTAGCGGGAGGGCCTGGCGAGCAGTTCTTC.

V usage is TRBV4-1 and J usage is TRBJ2-7; tentative D call: TRBD1 (5 bases). Germline V CDR1 and CDR2: MGHRA, YSYEKL. V shed 4 bases and J shed 3 bases, with 22 bases lying between them. The CDR3 consists of 17 residues. In nucleotides, the CDR3 is TGCGCCAGCAGCCCGTTGGGGTCAGGGATCTCCAACTACGAGCAGTACTTC. It is translated as CASSPLGSGISNYEQYF.

The V gene is TRBV18, the J gene TRBJ2-3, with 9 nucleotides matching TRBD2. There are 16 residues in the CDR3. J gave up 0 bases and V 4 bases, and 5 bases lay outside the gene matches. In germline, CDR1 is KGHSH, CDR2 LQKENI. CDR3 sequence (DNA): TGTGCCAGCTCACAGGTAGCGGGGGCTAGCACAGATACGCAGTATTTT. This gives the protein CASSQVAGASTDTQYF.

This chain connects TRBV12-5 to TRBJ2-1; D ambiguous. V lost 1 base and J 9 bases, leaving 16 bases between the germline ends. Germline-derived CDR1 and CDR2 are LGHNT and FRNRAP. This CDR3 region has 15 residues. This CDR3 is CASGLGLGTITEQFF. In DNA, the CDR3 is TGTGCTAGTGGTTTGGGTCTAGGAACGATTACTGAGCAGTTCTTC.

The chain has TRBV7-2 and TRBJ1-2; the match to TRBD1 covers 8 bases. Germline V gene data show CDR1 as SGHTA and CDR2 as FQGNSA. The CDR3 spans 15 residues. V lost 4 bases and J lost 4; bases outside the gene matches: 8. The CDR3 loop reads CASSSGQGRVYGYTF. In nucleotides, the CDR3 is TGTGCCAGCAGCTCCGGACAGGGACGGGTCTATGGCTACACCTTC. Together with reference TRBV7-2 and TRBJ1-2, the CDR3 gives the full variable domain: GAGVSQSPSNKVTEKGKDVELRCDPISGHTALYWYRQSLGQGLEFLIYFQGNSAPDKSGLPSDRFSAERTGGSVSTLTIQRTQQEDSAVYLCASSSGQGRVYGYTFGSGTRLTVV.

This clone came up once. CDR3 sequence: CASSFNAYLSYEQYF. The CDR3 DNA follows: TGCGCCAGCAGCTTTAACGCCTACCTTTCCTACGAGCAGTACTTC. The chain employs TRBV5-1 and TRBJ2-7, with unresolved D. The germline V gene has CDR1 SGHRS and CDR2 YFSETQ. The V gene lost 2 bases and the J gene lost 1 base, with 13 bases spanning the gap. The CDR3 runs to 15 residues.

This chain uses TRBV7-9 with TRBJ2-7, with 8 positions matching TRBD2. The J segment lost 3 bases and the V segment lost 3 bases, leaving 1 base of the junction unmatched. The germline CDR1 and CDR2 sequences are SEHNR and FQNEAQ (reference sequence). The CDR3 length is 13 residues. Here the CDR3 reads CASSLGLDYEQYF. CDR3 sequence (DNA): TGTGCCAGCAGCTTGGGACTAGACTACGAGCAGTACTTC. Looking up the rest from reference TRBV7-9 and TRBJ2-7 gives the full variable domain: DTGVSQNPRHKITKRGQNVTFRCDPISEHNRLYWYRQTLGQGPEFLTYFQNEAQLEKSRLLSDRFSAERPKGSFSTLEIQRTEQGDSAMYLCASSLGLDYEQYFGPGTRLTVT.

J is TRBJ1-1 and V is TRBV28; D call uncertain. Trimming took 8 bases from V and 1 from J, leaving 8 bases between them. Germline CDR1 MDHEN, CDR2 SYDVKM. This CDR3 is 12 amino acids long. The CDR3 sequence: CASVARNTEAFF. The CDR3 DNA sequence: TGTGCCAGCGTTGCCCGGAACACTGAAGCTTTCTTT.

V usage is TRBV19 and J usage is TRBJ2-2; D tentatively fits TRBD1 or TRBD2 (6 bases each). There are 16 residues in the CDR3. Per the germline V gene, CDR1 is LNHDA and CDR2 is SQIVND (reference sequence). The ends were cut back, 4 bases at V and 2 bases at J, with 14 bases in the middle. CDR3 sequence (DNA): TGTGCCAGTAGTAATGGGGGGACACTTAACACCGGGGAGCTGTTTTTT. Its translation: CASSNGGTLNTGELFF.

In this sample, this clone turned up a few times. The rearrangement links TRBV24-1 to TRBJ2-7, with D hard to call. This CDR3 comprises 16 residues. Germline V gene lookup returns CDR1 KGHDR and CDR2 SFDVKD. With 2 bases removed from V and 0 bases from J, the gap between germline ends came to 13 bases. CDR3 nucleotide sequence: TGTGCCACCAGTGATTCTAGGGTGGGGAACTCCTACGAGCAGTACTTC. This translates into CATSDSRVGNSYEQYF.

V usage is TRBV4-1 and J usage is TRBJ2-1; D gene ambiguous. This CDR3 spans 15 amino acids. Trimming left V 1 base short and J 12 bases short, with 19 bases between. Germline lookup yields CDR1 MGHRA and CDR2 YSYEKL. In DNA form, the CDR3 reads TGCGCCAGCAGCCAAGTAGGGAACGCCTTCCGGGCGCAGTTCTTC. Protein sequence: CASSQVGNAFRAQFF.